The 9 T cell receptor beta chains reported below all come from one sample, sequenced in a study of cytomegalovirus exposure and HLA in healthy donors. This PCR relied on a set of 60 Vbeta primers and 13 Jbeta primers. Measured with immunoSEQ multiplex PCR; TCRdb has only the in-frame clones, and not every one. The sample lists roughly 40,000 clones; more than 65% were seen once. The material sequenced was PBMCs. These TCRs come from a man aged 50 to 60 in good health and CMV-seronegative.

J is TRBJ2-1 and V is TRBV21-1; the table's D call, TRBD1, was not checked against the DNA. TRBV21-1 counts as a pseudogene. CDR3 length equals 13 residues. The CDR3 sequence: CANPGQGYNEQFF. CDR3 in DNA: TGTGCCAACCCGGGACAGGGCTACAATGAGCAGTTCTTC.

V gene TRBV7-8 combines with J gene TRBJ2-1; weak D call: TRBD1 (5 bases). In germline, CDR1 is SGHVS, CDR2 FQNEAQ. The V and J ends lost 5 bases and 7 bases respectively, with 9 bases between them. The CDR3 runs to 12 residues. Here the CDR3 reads CASSLRVNEQFF. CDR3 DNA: TGTGCCAGCAGCCTCAGGGTTAATGAGCAGTTCTTC. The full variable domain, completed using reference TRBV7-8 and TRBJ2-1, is GAGVSQSPRYKVAKRGQDVALRCDPISGHVSLFWYQQALGQGPEFLTYFQNEAQLDKSGLPSDRFFAERPEGSVSTLKIQRTQQEDSAVYLCASSLRVNEQFFGPGTRLTVL.

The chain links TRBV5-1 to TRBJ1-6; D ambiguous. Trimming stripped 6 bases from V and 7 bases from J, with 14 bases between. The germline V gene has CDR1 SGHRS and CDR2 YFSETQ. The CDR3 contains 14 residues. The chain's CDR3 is CASMEGQQNSPLHF. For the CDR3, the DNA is TGCGCCAGCATGGAGGGTCAGCAAAATTCACCCCTCCACTTT.

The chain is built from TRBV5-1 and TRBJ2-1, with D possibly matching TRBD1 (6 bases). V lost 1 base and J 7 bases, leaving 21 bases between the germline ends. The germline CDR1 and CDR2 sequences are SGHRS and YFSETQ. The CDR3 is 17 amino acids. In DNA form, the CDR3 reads TGCGCCAGCAGCTTGAGGGGGTATGGGACCCAACCAAATGAGCAGTTCTTC. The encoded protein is CASSLRGYGTQPNEQFF.

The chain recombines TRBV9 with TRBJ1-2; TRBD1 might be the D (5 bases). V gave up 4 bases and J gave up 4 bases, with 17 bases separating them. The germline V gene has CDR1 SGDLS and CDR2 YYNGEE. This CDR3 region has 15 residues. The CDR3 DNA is TGTGCCAGCAGCCAAGAAAGACAGAGTTTCTATGGCTACACCTTC. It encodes CASSQERQSFYGYTF.

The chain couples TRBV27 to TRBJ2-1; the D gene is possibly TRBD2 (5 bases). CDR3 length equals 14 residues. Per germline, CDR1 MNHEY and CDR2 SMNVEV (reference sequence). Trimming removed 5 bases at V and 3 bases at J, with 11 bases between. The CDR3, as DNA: TGTGCCAGCAGTCCAGCGGCGGGCTACAATGAGCAGTTCTTC. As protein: CASSPAAGYNEQFF.

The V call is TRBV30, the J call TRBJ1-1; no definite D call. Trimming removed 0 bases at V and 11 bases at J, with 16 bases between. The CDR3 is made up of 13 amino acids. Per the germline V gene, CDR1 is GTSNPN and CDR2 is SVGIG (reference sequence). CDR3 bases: TGTGCCTGGAGTGTTGAAGGTGCGGCACGGGCTTTCTTT. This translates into CAWSVEGAARAFF.

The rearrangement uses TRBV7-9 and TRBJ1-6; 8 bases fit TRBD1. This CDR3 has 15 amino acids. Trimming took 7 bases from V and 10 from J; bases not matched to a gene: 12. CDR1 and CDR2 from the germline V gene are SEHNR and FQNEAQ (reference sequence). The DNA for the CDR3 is TGTGCCAGCACCTCCGCGGACAGGGAGGGATCACCCCTCCACTTT. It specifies CASTSADREGSPLHF.

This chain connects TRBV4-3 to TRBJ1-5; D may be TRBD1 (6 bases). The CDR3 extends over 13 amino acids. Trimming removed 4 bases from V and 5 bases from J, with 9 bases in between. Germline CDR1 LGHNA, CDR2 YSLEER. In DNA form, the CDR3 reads TGCGCCAGCAGCCTTGCAGGGGATCAGCCCCAGCATTTT. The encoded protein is CASSLAGDQPQHF.